These T cell receptor beta chains were read from a single sample in a study of blood T cell repertoires in COVID-19. Assay: immunoSEQ multiplex PCR; the TCRdb copy retains only in-frame clones and omits some. The sample has about 59,000 clones, about 72% seen once. The sample comprised peripheral blood. Receptor source: a man older than 75 with acute or convalescent COVID-19. Each CDR3 is given without its conserved first and last residue. The D gene is left open where the match is weak. Rows give clone size only sometimes, using once, few, many, or a class for an expanded clone.

>NA|TRBJ1-1|TRBD1|TRBV5-5
ASSPMTGQYTEAF
>NA|TRBJ1-2|NA|TRBV27
ASSFQLQGGYT
>once|TRBJ2-3|TRBD2|TRBV9
ASSVATGGGTDTQY
>NA|TRBJ1-2|TRBD1|TRBV24-1
ATSGPGQGRGYT
>NA|TRBJ2-5|NA|TRBV11-2
ASSLKARGFQETQY
>NA|TRBJ2-2|TRBD1|TRBV6-2/TRBV6-3
ASSSTSLGLQGVGTGELF
>NA|TRBJ1-5|NA|TRBV7-8
ASSLQGSNQPQH
>NA|TRBJ2-7|NA|TRBV27
ASSFSTERFYEQY
>NA|TRBJ2-5|NA|TRBV29-1
SVDGGRRETQY
>NA|TRBJ2-1|TRBD2|TRBV25-1
ASSELAGANYNEQF
>NA|TRBJ1-5|TRBD1|TRBV24-1
ATSDSGQGYQPQH
>NA|TRBJ2-1|TRBD2|TRBV7-9
ASTGLWGTSDLSSYNEQF
>few|TRBJ2-7|TRBD2|TRBV7-8
ASTQPGTSSYEQY
>NA|TRBJ2-5|NA|TRBV11-2
ASSLEGETQY
>NA|TRBJ2-1|NA|TRBV5-1
ASSLGGLARIPTNEQF
>NA|TRBJ2-1|TRBD2|TRBV7-2
ASSLRPGGGANEQF
>NA|TRBJ2-2|TRBD1|TRBV4-1
ASSTYQGQGVTGELF
>once|TRBJ1-1|TRBD1|TRBV30
AWSARQGARWTEAF
>NA|TRBJ2-2|NA|TRBV11-3
ASRDGSGNTGELF
>NA|TRBJ2-6|NA|TRBV7-9
ASSHSGANVLT
>NA|TRBJ2-7|TRBD2|TRBV6-5
ASSSLADLYEQY
>NA|TRBJ1-4|NA|TRBV5-1
ASSREIAAPEKLF
>NA|TRBJ1-3|TRBD1|TRBV7-9
ASSQDRSSGNTIY
>NA|TRBJ2-5|TRBD2|TRBV11-2
ASSPIVGLAGSETQY